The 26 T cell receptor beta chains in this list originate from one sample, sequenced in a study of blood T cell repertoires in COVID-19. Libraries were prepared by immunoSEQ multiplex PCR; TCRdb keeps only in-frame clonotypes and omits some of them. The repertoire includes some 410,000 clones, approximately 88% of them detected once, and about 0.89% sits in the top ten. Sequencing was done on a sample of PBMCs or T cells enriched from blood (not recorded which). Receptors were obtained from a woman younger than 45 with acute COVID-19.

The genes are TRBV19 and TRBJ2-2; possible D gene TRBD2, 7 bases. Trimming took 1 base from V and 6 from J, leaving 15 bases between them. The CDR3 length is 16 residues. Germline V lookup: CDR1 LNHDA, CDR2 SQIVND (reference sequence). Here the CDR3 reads CASSIVGLGGSGELFF. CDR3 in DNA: TGTGCCAGTAGTATAGTTGGACTAGGGGGGTCCGGGGAGCTGTTTTTT. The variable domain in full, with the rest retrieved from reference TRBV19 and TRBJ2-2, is DGGITQSPKYLFRKEGQNVTLSCEQNLNHDAMYWYRQDPGQGLRLIYYSQIVNDFQKGDIAEGYSVSREKKESFPLTVTSAQKNPTAFYLCASSIVGLGGSGELFFGEGSRLTVL.

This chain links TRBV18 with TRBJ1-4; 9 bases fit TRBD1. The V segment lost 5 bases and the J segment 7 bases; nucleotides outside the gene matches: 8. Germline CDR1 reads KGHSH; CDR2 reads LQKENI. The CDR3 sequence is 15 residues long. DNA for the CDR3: TGTGCCAGCTCATCGGGACAGGGCGGGAGTGAAAAACTGTTTTTT. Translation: CASSSGQGGSEKLFF.

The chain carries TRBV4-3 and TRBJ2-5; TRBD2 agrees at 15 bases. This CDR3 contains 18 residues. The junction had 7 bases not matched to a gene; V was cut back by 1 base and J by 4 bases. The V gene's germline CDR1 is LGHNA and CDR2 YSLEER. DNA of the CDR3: TGCGCCAGCAGCCAAGCGGGCCCGGGACTAGCGGGGGGAGAGACCCAGTACTTC. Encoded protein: CASSQAGPGLAGGETQYF.

CDR3 DNA sequence: TGTGCCAGTAGTATAGATGGGACAAATGACTATGGCTACACCTTC. It translates to CASSIDGTNDYGYTF. The rearrangement joins TRBV19 to TRBJ1-2, with D possibly matching TRBD1 (6 bases). V was clipped by 0 bases and J by 3 bases, with 11 bases between them. The CDR3 is 15 residues long. Per the germline V gene, CDR1 is LNHDA and CDR2 is SQIVND (reference sequence).

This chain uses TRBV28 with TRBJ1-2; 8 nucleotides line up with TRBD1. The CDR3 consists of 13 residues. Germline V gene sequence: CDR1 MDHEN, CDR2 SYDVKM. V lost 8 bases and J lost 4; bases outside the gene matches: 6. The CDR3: CASRGQDSYGYTF. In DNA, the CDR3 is TGTGCCAGCCGGGGACAGGATTCCTATGGCTACACCTTC.

CDR3 DNA: TGTGCCAGCAGCTTAGTTATAGGGGCCGCTTTCTTT. Translating it yields CASSLVIGAAFF. The V and J genes are TRBV7-2 and TRBJ1-1; a weak D match, TRBD1 (5 bases). Trimming cost V 1 base and J 11 bases, with 11 bases left between them. CDR3 length equals 12 residues. Germline CDR1 SGHTA, CDR2 FQGNSA.

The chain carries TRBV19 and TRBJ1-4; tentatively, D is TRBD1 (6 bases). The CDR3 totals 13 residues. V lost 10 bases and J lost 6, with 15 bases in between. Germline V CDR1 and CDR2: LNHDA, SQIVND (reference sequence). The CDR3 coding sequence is TGTGCCACCTCCAGGGGTTCGTATGAAAAACTGTTTTTT. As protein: CATSRGSYEKLFF.

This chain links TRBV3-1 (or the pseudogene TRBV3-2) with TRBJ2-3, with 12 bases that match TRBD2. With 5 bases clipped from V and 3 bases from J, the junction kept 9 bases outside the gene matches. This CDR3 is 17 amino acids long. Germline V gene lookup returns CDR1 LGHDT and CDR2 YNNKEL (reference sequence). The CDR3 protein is CASSSRQTSGGTDTQYF. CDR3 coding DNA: TGTGCCAGCAGCTCCCGACAGACTAGCGGGGGAACAGATACGCAGTATTTT.

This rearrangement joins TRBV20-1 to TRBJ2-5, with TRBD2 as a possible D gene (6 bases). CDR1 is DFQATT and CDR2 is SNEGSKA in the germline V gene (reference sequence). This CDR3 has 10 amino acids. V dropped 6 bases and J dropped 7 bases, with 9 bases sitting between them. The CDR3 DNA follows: TGCAGTGCGCGGGGCGTGACCCAGTACTTC. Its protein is CSARGVTQYF.

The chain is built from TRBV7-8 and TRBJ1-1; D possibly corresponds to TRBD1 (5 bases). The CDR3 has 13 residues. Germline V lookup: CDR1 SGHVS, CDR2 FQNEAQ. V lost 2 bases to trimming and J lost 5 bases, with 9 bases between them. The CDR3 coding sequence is TGTGCCAGCAGCTTACAGGGCAAAACTGAAGCTTTCTTT. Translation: CASSLQGKTEAFF.

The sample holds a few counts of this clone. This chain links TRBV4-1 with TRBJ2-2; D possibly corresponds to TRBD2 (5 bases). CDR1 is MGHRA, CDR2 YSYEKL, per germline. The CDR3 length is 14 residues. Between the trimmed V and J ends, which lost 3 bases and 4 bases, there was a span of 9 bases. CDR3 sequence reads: CASSHDLATGELFF. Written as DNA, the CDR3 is TGCGCCAGCAGCCACGACCTAGCCACCGGGGAGCTGTTTTTT.

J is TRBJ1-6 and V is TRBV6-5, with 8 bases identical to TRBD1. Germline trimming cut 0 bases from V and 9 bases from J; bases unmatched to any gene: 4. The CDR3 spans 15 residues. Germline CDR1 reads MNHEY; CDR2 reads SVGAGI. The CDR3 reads CASSYSDRVGSPLHF. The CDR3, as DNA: TGTGCCAGCAGTTACTCGGACAGGGTTGGTTCACCCCTCCACTTT.

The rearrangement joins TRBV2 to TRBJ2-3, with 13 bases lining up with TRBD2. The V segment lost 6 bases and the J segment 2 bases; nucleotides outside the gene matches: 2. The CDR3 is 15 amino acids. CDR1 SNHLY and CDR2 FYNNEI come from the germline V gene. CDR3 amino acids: CASRTSGGNTDTQYF. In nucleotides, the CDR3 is TGTGCCAGCAGGACTAGCGGGGGGAACACAGATACGCAGTATTTT.

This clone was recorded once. The CDR3 is CASSWDMNTEAFF. CDR3 in DNA: TGCGCCAGCAGCTGGGACATGAACACTGAAGCTTTCTTT. The J gene is TRBJ1-1, the V gene TRBV5-1, with TRBD1 as a possible D gene (6 bases). Trimming stripped 3 bases from V and 0 bases from J, with 6 bases between. CDR1 and CDR2 (germline): SGHRS, YFSETQ. The CDR3 extends over 13 amino acids.

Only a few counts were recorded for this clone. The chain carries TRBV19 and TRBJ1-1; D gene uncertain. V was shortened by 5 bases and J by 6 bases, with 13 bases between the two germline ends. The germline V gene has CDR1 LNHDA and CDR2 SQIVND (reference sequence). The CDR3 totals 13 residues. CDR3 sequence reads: CASSLQMMAEAFF. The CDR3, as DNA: TGTGCCAGTAGTCTACAGATGATGGCTGAAGCTTTCTTT.

In DNA form, the CDR3 reads TGTGCCAGCAGCGTAGCGGCAGGGGGTGACGAGCAGTACTTC. Translation: CASSVAAGGDEQYF. V and J are TRBV9 and TRBJ2-7; TRBD1 aligns across 7 bases. Germline CDR1 SGDLS, CDR2 YYNGEE. CDR3 length equals 14 residues. The V segment lost 0 bases and the J segment 5 bases; nucleotides outside the gene matches: 5.

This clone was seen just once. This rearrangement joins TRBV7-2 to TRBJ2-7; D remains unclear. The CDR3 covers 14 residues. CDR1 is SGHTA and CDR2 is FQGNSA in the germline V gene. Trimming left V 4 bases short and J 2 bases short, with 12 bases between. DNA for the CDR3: TGTGCCAGCAGCTCAGCGCTTCAGGCCTACGAGCAGTACTTC. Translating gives CASSSALQAYEQYF.

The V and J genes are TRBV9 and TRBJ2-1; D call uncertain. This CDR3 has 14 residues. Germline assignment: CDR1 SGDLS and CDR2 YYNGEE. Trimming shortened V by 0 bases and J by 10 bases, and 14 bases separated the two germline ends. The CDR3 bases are TGTGCCAGCAGCGTAGGTCGGTCTCCCTGGGAGCAGTTCTTC. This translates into CASSVGRSPWEQFF.

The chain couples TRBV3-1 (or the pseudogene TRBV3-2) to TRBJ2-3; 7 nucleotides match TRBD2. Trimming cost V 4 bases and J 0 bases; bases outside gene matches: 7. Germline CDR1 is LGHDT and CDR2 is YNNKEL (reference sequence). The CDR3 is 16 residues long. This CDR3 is CASSLTGRGSTDTQYF. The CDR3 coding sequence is TGTGCCAGCAGCCTCACGGGGAGGGGAAGCACAGATACGCAGTATTTT.

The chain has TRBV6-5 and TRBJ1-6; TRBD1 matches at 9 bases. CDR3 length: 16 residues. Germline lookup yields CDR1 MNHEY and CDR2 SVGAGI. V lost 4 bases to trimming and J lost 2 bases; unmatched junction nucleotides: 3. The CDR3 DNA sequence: TGTGCCAGCAGTTCACAGGGGGCGGCCTATAATTCACCCCTCCACTTT. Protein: CASSSQGAAYNSPLHF.

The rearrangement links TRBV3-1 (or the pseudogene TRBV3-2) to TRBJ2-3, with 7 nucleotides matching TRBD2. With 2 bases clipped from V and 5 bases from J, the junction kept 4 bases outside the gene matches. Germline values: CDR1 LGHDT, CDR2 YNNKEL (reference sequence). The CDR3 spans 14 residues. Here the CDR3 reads CASSQRLAGDTQYF. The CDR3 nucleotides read TGTGCCAGCAGCCAAAGGTTAGCGGGAGATACGCAGTATTTT.

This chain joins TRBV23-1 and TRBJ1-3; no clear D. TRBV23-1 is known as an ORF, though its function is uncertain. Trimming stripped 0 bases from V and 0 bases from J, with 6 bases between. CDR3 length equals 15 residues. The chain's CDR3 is CASSQSASSGNTIYF. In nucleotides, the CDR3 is TGCGCCAGCAGTCAATCGGCAAGCTCTGGAAACACCATATATTTT.

In DNA form, the CDR3 reads TGCGCCAGCAGCTACCTATACGAGCAGTACTTC. Protein sequence: CASSYLYEQYF. The chain carries TRBV5-1 and TRBJ2-7; D not certain. V lost 3 bases, J lost 4 bases, and 5 bases lay in between. The CDR3 sequence is 11 residues long. Looked up from germline, CDR1 is SGHRS and CDR2 is YFSETQ. Full variable domain (rest looked up from reference TRBV5-1 and TRBJ2-7): KAGVTQTPRYLIKTRGQQVTLSCSPISGHRSVSWYQQTPGQGLQFLFEYFSETQRNKGNFPGRFSGRQFSNSRSEMNVSTLELGDSALYLCASSYLYEQYFGPGTRLTVT.

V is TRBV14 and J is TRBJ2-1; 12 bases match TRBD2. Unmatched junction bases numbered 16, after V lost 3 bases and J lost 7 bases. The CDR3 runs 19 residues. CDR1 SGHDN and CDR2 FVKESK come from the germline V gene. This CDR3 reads CASSHLEGTSGGRGNEQFF. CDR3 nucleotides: TGTGCCAGCAGCCACCTCGAAGGCACTAGCGGGGGGCGGGGGAATGAGCAGTTCTTC.

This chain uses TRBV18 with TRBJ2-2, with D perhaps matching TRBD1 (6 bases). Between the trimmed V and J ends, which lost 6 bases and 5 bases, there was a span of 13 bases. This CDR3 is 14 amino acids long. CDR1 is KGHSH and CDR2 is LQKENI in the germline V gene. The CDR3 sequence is CASSLKQGTGELFF. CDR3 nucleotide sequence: TGTGCCAGCTCGCTCAAACAGGGTACCGGGGAGCTGTTTTTT.

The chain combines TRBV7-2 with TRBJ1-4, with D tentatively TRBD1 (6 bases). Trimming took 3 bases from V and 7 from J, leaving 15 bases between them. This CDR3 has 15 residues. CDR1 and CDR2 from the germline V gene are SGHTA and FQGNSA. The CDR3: CASSFTGTSGEKLFF. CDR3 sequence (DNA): TGTGCCAGCAGCTTTACCGGGACAAGTGGTGAAAAACTGTTTTTT.